This T cell receptor beta chain was observed in a study of blood T cell repertoires in COVID-19. About the study: Donors in the United States, Italy and Spain gave samples during acute or convalescent COVID-19. Nucleic acid was either cDNA or gDNA, and it came from T cells, B-cell-depleted T cells, or PBMCs.

Original processing methods: Amplification of reference gene primers provided the estimated nucleated cell counts. Clones were sequenced by immunoSEQ multiplex PCR, and TCRdb holds only the in-frame ones, with some missing. The DNA gave D and trimming, while V, J and clone size come from that table. The table includes tens of thousands of clones, roughly nine tenths detected once. CDR3 length: 16 residues. Germline V gene sequence: CDR1 MDHEN, CDR2 SYDVKM. Trimming at V came to 4 bases and at J to 8 bases, leaving 10 bases not matched to a gene. Sequenced: peripheral blood. J is TRBJ2-1 and V is TRBV28; 11 bases map to TRBD2. The clonotype originates from a human donor in a cohort sampled during active COVID-19. CDR3 sequence: CASSSPPSGRKDEQFF. The DNA for the CDR3 is TGTGCCAGCAGTTCACCCCCTAGCGGGAGGAAAGATGAGCAGTTCTTC.